The TCR beta chain under discussion was sequenced for a study of T cells expressing NK-cell markers. The overall study: In sorted CD3+CD56+NKG2C+, CD3+CD56+NKG2C- and CD3+CD56-NKG2C+ T cells, TCR beta repertoires were obtained.

The germline V gene encodes CDR1 SNHLY and CDR2 FYNNEI. The CDR3 length is 13 residues. For each CDR3 protein, TCRdb gives one entry from its re-call of the 5' RACE reads, without DNA. The sample data list roughly 350,000 distinct CDR3 sequences. V usage is TRBV2 and J usage is TRBJ1-1; the D call of TRBD1 rests on TCRdb alone, since no DNA is present to check it. Sequencing input: blood T cells: a sorted CD56 or NKG2C T cell subset, CD4+ or CD8+ T cells, or bulk PBMC T cells (not recorded which). The receptor was isolated from a man aged 18-69 years in good health. CDR3 region: CASRDLENTEAFF. The full variable domain, with the rest looked up from reference TRBV2 and TRBJ1-1, is EPEVTQTPSHQVTQMGQEVILRCVPISNHLYFYWYRQILGQKVEFLVSFYNNEISEKSEIFDDQFSVERPDGSNFTLKIRSTKLEDSAMYFCASRDLENTEAFFGQGTRLTVV.